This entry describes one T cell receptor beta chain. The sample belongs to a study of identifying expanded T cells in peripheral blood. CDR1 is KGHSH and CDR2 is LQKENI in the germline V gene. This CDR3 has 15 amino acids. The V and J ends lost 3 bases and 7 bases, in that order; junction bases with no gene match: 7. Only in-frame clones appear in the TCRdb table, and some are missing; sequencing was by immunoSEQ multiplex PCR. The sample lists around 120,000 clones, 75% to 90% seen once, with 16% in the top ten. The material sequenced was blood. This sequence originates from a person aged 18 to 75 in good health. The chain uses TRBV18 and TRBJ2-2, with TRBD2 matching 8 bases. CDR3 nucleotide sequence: TGTGCCAGCTCACCTGGACTAGCTTTGATCGGGGAGCTGTTTTTT. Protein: CASSPGLALIGELFF.